A single TCR beta chain is shown here with its context. The data stem from a study of blood T cell repertoires in COVID-19. Study-level background: COVID-19 samples collected from the United States, Italy and Spain covered acute and convalescent phases. The cDNA or gDNA used as material had been derived from T cells, B-cell-depleted T cells, or PBMCs.

Which cohort a participant joined came from the clinical history participants gave. Before being deemed recovered, Cohort 3 donors had two negative PCRs, clearance, or symptom resolution. Profiling relied on immunoSEQ multiplex PCR, and the TCRdb table lists in-frame clones only, not all of them. The sample records approximately 300,000 clones, 70% to 90% being singletons. The CDR3 covers 13 residues. Germline V lookup: CDR1 LNHNV, CDR2 YYDKDF (reference sequence). V shed 5 bases and J shed 10 bases, with 15 bases lying between them. Sequenced material: PBMCs or T cells enriched from blood (not recorded which). This TCR was recovered from a man between 25 and 39 years old who had recovered from COVID-19. The rearrangement links TRBV15 to TRBJ2-1; possible D gene TRBD1, 5 bases. The CDR3 nucleotides are TGTGCCACCAGCCCACAAAGGTCAGGGGAGCAGTTCTTC. Its protein product is CATSPQRSGEQFF.